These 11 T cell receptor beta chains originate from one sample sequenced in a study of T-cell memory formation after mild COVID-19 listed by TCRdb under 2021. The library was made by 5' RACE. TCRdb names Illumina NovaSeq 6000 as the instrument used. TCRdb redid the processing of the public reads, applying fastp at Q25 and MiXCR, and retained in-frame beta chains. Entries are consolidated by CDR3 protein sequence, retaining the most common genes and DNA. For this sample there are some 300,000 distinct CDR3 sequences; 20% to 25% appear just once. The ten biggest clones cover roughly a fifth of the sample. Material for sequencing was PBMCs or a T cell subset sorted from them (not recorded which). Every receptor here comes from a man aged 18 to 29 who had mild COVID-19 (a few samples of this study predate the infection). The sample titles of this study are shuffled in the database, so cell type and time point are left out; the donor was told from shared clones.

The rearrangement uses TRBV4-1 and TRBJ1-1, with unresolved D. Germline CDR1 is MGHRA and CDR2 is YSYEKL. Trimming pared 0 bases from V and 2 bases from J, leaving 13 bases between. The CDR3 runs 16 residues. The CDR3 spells CASSQDLLLYNTEAFF. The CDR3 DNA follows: TGCGCCAGCAGCCAAGATCTGTTGCTGTATAACACTGAAGCTTTCTTT.

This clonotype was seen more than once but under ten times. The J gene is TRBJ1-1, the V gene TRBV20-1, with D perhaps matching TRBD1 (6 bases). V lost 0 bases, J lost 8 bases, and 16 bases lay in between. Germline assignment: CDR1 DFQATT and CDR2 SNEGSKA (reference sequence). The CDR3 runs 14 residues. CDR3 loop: CSARDITGRLEAFF. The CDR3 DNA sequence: TGCAGTGCTAGAGATATAACAGGGCGCCTAGAAGCTTTCTTT.

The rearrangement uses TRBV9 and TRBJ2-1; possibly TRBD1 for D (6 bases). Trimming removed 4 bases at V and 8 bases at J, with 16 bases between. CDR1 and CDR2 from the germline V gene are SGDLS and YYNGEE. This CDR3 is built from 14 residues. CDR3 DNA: TGTGCCAGCAGCTCTCCGGCGCCAGGGGATGAGCAGTTCTTC. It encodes CASSSPAPGDEQFF.

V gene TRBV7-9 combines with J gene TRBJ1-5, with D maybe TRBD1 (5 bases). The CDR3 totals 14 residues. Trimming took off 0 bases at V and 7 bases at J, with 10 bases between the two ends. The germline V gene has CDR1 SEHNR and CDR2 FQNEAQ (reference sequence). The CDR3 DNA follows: TGTGCCAGCAGCTTAGCGGGGGGGACGCAGCCCCAGCATTTT. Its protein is CASSLAGGTQPQHF.

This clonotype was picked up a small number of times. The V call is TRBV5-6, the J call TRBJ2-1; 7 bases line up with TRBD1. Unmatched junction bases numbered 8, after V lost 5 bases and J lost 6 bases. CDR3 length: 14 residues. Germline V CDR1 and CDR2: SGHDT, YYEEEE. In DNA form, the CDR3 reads TGTGCCAGCAGGCGACAGGGACCCCCCAATGAGCAGTTCTTC. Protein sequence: CASRRQGPPNEQFF.

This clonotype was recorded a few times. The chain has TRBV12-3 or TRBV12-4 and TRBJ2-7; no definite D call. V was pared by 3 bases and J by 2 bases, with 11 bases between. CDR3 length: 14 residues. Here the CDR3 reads CASSFSYGTYEQYV. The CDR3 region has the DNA TGTGCCAGCAGTTTCTCGTACGGAACCTACGAGCAGTACGTC.

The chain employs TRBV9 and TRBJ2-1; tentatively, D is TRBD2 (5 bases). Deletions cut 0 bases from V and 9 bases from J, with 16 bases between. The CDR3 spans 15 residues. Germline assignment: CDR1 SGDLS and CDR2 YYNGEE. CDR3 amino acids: CASSVGPLRESEQFF. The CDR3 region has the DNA TGTGCCAGCAGCGTAGGGCCCCTGAGGGAAAGTGAGCAGTTCTTC.

The CDR3 reads CASLRTGGVTEAFF. The CDR3 bases are TGTGCCAGCCTTCGAACAGGGGGCGTCACTGAAGCTTTCTTT. This sequence joins TRBV6-2 or TRBV6-3 and TRBJ1-1, with 9 bases aligning to TRBD1. The ends lost 8 bases at V and 4 bases at J; junction bases unmatched: 8. The germline V gene has CDR1 MNHEY and CDR2 SVGEGT. This CDR3 has 14 residues.

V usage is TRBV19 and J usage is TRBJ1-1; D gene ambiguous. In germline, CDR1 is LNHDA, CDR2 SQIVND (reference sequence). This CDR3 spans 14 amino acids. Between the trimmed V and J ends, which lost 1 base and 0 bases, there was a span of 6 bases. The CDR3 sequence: CASSIGGMNTEAFF. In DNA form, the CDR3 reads TGTGCCAGTAGTATAGGCGGCATGAACACTGAAGCTTTCTTT.

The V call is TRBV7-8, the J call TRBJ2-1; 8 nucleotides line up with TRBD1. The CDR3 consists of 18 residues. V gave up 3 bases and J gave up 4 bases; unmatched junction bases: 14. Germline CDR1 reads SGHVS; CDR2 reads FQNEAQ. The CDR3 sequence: CASSFAGTGVRRYNEQFF. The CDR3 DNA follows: TGTGCCAGCAGCTTTGCGGGGACAGGAGTTCGTCGGTACAATGAGCAGTTCTTC.

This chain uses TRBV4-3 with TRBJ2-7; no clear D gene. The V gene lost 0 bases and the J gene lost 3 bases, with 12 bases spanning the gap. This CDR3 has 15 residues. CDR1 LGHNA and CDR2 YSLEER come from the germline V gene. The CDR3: CASSQDGGRLYEQYV. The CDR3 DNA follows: TGCGCCAGCAGCCAAGATGGTGGGCGGCTCTACGAGCAGTACGTC.